Listed below are T cell receptor beta chains from one sample, sequenced in a study of shared clonotypes between healthy human individuals. The method was immunoSEQ multiplex PCR; TCRdb's version includes in-frame clones alone and lacks a portion of them. Of approximately 2.4 million clones listed, approximately 94% are singletons. The sequenced material came from naive CD4+ T cells sorted from blood. These TCRs come from a man aged 18 to 29 in good health. Each CDR3 is given with its conserved first and last residue. The D gene is left open where the match is weak. Only part of the rows carry a size: once, few, many, or a class if the clone is expanded.

d_call,v_call,clone_size,j_call,cdr3_aa,cdr3_nt
TRBD2,TRBV27,once,TRBJ2-3,CASSLRSGGPFFRADTQYF,TGTGCCAGCAGTTTAAGGTCGGGAGGGCCTTTTTTCCGTGCAGATACGCAGTATTTT
.,TRBV18,.,TRBJ1-3,CASSLGPTSGNTIYF,TGTGCCAGCTCACTTGGACCGACCTCTGGAAACACCATATATTTT
.,TRBV10-2,.,TRBJ2-7,CASSELSEQYF,TGCGCCAGCAGTGAGCTATCCGAGCAGTACTTC
.,TRBV28,.,TRBJ2-7,CASIGMNEQYF,TGTGCCAGCATAGGAATGAACGAGCAGTACTTC
TRBD1,TRBV7-6,.,TRBJ2-5,CASSHERGRGRETQYF,TGTGCCAGCAGTCACGAACGGGGCAGGGGGCGTGAGACCCAGTACTTC
.,TRBV5-1,.,TRBJ2-5,CASSLGRDQETQYF,TGCGCCAGCAGCTTGGGCCGGGACCAAGAGACCCAGTACTTC
TRBD1,TRBV4-3,.,TRBJ2-7,CASSQAGQGVYEQYF,TGCGCCAGCAGCCAAGCTGGACAGGGGGTTTATGAGCAGTACTTC
TRBD1,TRBV28,.,TRBJ2-7,CASSRPQGAESYEQYF,TGTGCCAGCAGCCGCCCTCAGGGGGCAGAGTCCTACGAGCAGTACTTC
TRBD2,TRBV5-1,.,TRBJ2-2,CASSFSGGLALGTGELFF,TGCGCCAGCAGCTTTTCTGGGGGACTAGCCCTGGGCACCGGGGAGCTGTTTTTT
TRBD1,TRBV7-8,.,TRBJ1-3,CASSLGGQAYSGNTIYF,TGTGCCAGCAGCTTAGGGGGACAGGCTTACTCTGGAAACACCATATATTTT
TRBD1,TRBV30,.,TRBJ1-1,CAWISYRGTEAFF,TGTGCCTGGATCTCGTACAGGGGCACTGAAGCTTTCTTT
TRBD1,TRBV6-5,.,TRBJ2-5,CASSYTGVETQYF,TGTGCCAGCAGTTATACAGGGGTAGAGACCCAGTACTTC
.,TRBV2,.,TRBJ1-5,CASSEGGTNQPQHF,TGTGCCAGCAGTGAAGGGGGAACCAATCAGCCCCAGCATTTT
.,TRBV6-5,.,TRBJ1-2,CASSYSTGGNGYTF,TGTGCCAGCAGTTACTCCACGGGAGGGAACGGCTACACCTTC
TRBD1,TRBV18,.,TRBJ2-7,CASSLVPGQAIYEQYF,TGTGCCAGCTCACTAGTTCCGGGACAGGCGATTTACGAGCAGTACTTC
.,TRBV4-3,.,TRBJ2-7,CASSQDFPTNSRDTKYEQYF,TGCGCCAGCAGCCAAGACTTTCCTACTAATTCGCGGGACACGAAGTACGAGCAGTACTTC
TRBD1,TRBV10-2,.,TRBJ2-1,CASRGTGQGSYNEQFF,TGCGCCAGCAGGGGAACGGGACAGGGGTCCTACAATGAGCAGTTCTTC
.,TRBV19,.,TRBJ2-7,CASSLFRQGGYEQYF,TGTGCCAGTAGCCTTTTCCGACAGGGAGGCTACGAGCAGTACTTC
TRBD1,TRBV5-1,once,TRBJ1-1,CASSLAFRGTDMNTEAFF,TGCGCCAGCAGCTTGGCCTTTAGAGGGACAGATATGAACACTGAAGCTTTCTTT
.,TRBV18,.,TRBJ2-7,CASSRTGPIYEQYF,TGTGCCAGCTCGCGTACAGGGCCCATCTACGAGCAGTACTTC
TRBD1,TRBV6-1,.,TRBJ1-3,CASSGNRGPTGNTIYF,TGTGCCAGCAGTGGAAACAGGGGGCCGACAGGAAACACCATATATTTT
.,TRBV5-1,.,TRBJ2-1,CASSLDSVGEQFF,TGCGCCAGCAGCCTCGATAGCGTTGGGGAGCAGTTCTTC
.,TRBV30,.,TRBJ2-2,CAWKETPRELFF,TGTGCCTGGAAAGAGACGCCGAGGGAGCTGTTTTTT
.,TRBV5-1,.,TRBJ1-1,CASSLDRVWDTEAFF,TGCGCCAGCAGCTTGGACAGGGTATGGGACACTGAAGCTTTCTTT
.,TRBV19,.,TRBJ1-1,CASSIGAARRGTEAFF,TGTGCCAGTAGTATCGGGGCGGCCAGGCGGGGCACTGAAGCTTTCTTT
TRBD2,TRBV25-1,.,TRBJ2-5,CASRFSGTQETQYF,TGTGCCAGCAGATTTAGCGGGACACAAGAGACCCAGTACTTC
.,TRBV7-9,.,TRBJ2-3,CASSPIGHPGTDTQYF,TGTGCCAGCAGCCCCATCGGGCACCCAGGCACAGATACGCAGTATTTT
.,TRBV12-5,.,TRBJ2-5,CASGSGGPGETQYF,TGTGCTAGTGGTTCCGGGGGCCCGGGGGAGACCCAGTACTTC
.,TRBV5-4,.,TRBJ1-2,CASTLPPNYGYTF,TGTGCCAGCACCCTCCCCCCAAACTATGGCTACACCTTC
.,TRBV2,.,TRBJ2-5,CASSEGPRRPRYQETQYF,TGTGCCAGCAGTGAAGGCCCAAGGAGGCCTCGGTACCAAGAGACCCAGTACTTC
TRBD1,TRBV5-1,.,TRBJ2-7,CASSLGGQGRTYEQYF,TGCGCCAGCAGCTTGGGCGGACAGGGACGCACCTACGAGCAGTACTTC
.,TRBV5-4,.,TRBJ2-5,CASKSNTGEVTQYF,TGTGCCAGCAAATCGAATACGGGAGAAGTGACCCAGTACTTC
TRBD2,TRBV7-2,.,TRBJ2-7,CASSTRLASATEQYF,TGTGCCAGCAGCACCCGACTAGCCTCGGCCACCGAGCAGTACTTC
TRBD2,TRBV5-1,.,TRBJ2-3,CASSPAIAGDQTDTQYF,TGCGCCAGCAGCCCGGCAATAGCGGGAGACCAAACAGATACGCAGTATTTT
.,TRBV7-2,.,TRBJ2-3,CASSVQGSTDTQYF,TGTGCCAGCAGCGTGCAAGGGAGCACAGATACGCAGTATTTT
TRBD1,TRBV5-8,.,TRBJ1-1,CASSLVRDSLEGNTEAFF,TGTGCCAGCAGCTTGGTTAGGGACAGTCTTGAGGGGAACACTGAAGCTTTCTTT
.,TRBV7-6,.,TRBJ1-6,CASSLAQVNSPLHF,TGTGCCAGCAGCTTAGCCCAGGTTAATTCACCCCTCCACTTT
TRBD2,TRBV10-2,.,TRBJ2-7,CASSGGVAGLTYEQYF,TGCGCCAGCAGTGGGGGTGTAGCGGGGCTAACCTACGAGCAGTACTTC
.,TRBV5-8,.,TRBJ1-5,CASSGREGGNQPQHF,TGTGCCAGCAGCGGCCGGGAGGGGGGCAATCAGCCCCAGCATTTT
.,TRBV25-1,.,TRBJ1-4,CASSLTLAGVNEKLFF,TGTGCCAGCAGCCTGACCCTCGCAGGAGTTAATGAAAAACTGTTTTTT
.,TRBV7-9,.,TRBJ1-2,CASSLGHQNYGYTF,TGTGCCAGCAGCTTGGGGCACCAGAACTATGGCTACACCTTC
.,TRBV10-3,.,TRBJ2-2,CAISESNGELFF,TGTGCCATCAGTGAGTCGAACGGGGAGCTGTTTTTT
TRBD1,TRBV7-2,few,TRBJ2-7,CASRRTGTYEQYF,TGTGCCAGCAGAAGGACAGGAACCTACGAGCAGTACTTC
.,TRBV6-6,.,TRBJ2-1,CASSTGTLGNEQFF,TGTGCCAGCAGCACCGGGACCTTGGGTAATGAGCAGTTCTTC
.,TRBV11-2,.,TRBJ2-1,CASSLGPGAYNEQFF,TGTGCCAGCAGCTTAGGACCAGGGGCCTACAATGAGCAGTTCTTC
.,TRBV11-2,.,TRBJ2-7,CASSPQSGFEQYF,TGTGCCAGCAGCCCCCAATCGGGGTTTGAGCAGTACTTC
.,TRBV4-1,.,TRBJ2-7,CASSQEYRQDYYEQYF,TGCGCCAGCAGCCAAGAGTATAGACAGGATTACTACGAGCAGTACTTC
.,TRBV12-5,few,TRBJ1-1,CASGLVFGPAGMNTEAFF,TGTGCTAGTGGTTTGGTATTCGGGCCAGCCGGAATGAACACTGAAGCTTTCTTT
.,TRBV6-5,.,TRBJ1-6,CASSTGTVYNSPLHF,TGTGCCAGCAGTACCGGGACGGTCTATAATTCACCCCTCCACTTT
.,TRBV6-5,.,TRBJ2-2,CASSYPQGNTGELFF,TGTGCCAGCAGTTACCCCCAGGGGAACACCGGGGAGCTGTTTTTT
TRBD2,TRBV11-2,.,TRBJ2-5,CASSSGTSGGQETQYF,TGTGCCAGCAGCTCTGGGACTAGCGGGGGGCAAGAGACCCAGTACTTC
TRBD1,TRBV19,.,TRBJ2-1,CASSIWTGTYNEQFF,TGTGCCAGTAGTATTTGGACAGGAACCTACAATGAGCAGTTCTTC
.,TRBV7-9,.,TRBJ2-7,CASSLSRAGDYEQYF,TGTGCCAGCAGCTTGAGTCGTGCAGGGGACTACGAGCAGTACTTC
.,TRBV6-1,.,TRBJ2-7,CASRRAGTDNYEQYF,TGTGCCAGCAGACGAGCGGGGACAGATAACTACGAGCAGTACTTC
TRBD1,TRBV2,.,TRBJ1-4,CASRTGLSEKLFF,TGTGCCAGCAGGACAGGGTTGAGTGAAAAACTGTTTTTT